Here is one T cell receptor (beta chain) with its context. The PCR employed 60 Vbeta primers together with 13 Jbeta primers. Profiled with immunoSEQ multiplex PCR; TCRdb holds only in-frame clones, not every one. Of roughly 120,000 clones in the sample, 80% to 85% are singletons; the top ten hold 1%. Germline assignment: CDR1 LNHDA and CDR2 SQIVND (reference sequence). V lost 3 bases to trimming and J lost 4 bases, with 12 bases between them. The CDR3 loop spans 14 amino acids. The source of the sample is a study of cytomegalovirus exposure and HLA in healthy donors. The TCR comes from a human donor in good health. Sequenced sample: PBMCs. The chain has TRBV19 and TRBJ1-1, with D possibly being TRBD1 (5 bases). CDR3 nucleotide sequence: TGTGCCAGTAGTATCGGGGGGGAGTTCACTGAAGCTTTCTTT. Amino acids: CASSIGGEFTEAFF.